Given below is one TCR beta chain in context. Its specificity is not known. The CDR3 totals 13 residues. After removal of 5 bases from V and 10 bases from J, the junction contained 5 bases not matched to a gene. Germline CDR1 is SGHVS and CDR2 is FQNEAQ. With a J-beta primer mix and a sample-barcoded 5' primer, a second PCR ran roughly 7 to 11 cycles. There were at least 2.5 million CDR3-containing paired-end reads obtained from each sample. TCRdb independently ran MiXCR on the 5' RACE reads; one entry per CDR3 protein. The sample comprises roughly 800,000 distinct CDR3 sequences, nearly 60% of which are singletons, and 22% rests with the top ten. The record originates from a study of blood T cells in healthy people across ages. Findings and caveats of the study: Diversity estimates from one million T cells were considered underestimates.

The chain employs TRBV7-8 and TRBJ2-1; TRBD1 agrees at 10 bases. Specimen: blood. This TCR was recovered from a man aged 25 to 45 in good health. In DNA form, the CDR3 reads TGTGCCAGCAGCCAGACAGGGGGCAGGGAGCAGTTCTTC. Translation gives CASSQTGGREQFF.